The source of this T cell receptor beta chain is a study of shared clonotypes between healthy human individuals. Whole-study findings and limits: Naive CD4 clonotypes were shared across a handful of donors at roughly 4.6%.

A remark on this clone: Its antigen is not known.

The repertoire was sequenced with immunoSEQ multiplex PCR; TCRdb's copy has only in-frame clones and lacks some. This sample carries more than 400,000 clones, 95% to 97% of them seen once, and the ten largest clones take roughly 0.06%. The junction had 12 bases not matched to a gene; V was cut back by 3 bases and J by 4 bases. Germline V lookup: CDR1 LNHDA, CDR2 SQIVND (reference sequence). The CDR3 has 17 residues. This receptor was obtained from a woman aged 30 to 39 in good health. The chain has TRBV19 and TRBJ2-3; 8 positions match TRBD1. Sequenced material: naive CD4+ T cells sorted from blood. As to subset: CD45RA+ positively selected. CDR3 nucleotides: TGTGCCAGTAGTATCGGACAGGGTGGCAATTTGGCAGATACGCAGTATTTT. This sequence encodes CASSIGQGGNLADTQYF.